These T cell receptor beta chains were read from a single sample in a study of T cells in Graves' hyperthyroidism and ophthalmopathy. In TCRdb, the multiplex PCR reads were re-called with MiXCR into one record per CDR3 protein. Of around 720,000 distinct CDR3 sequences in the sample, 35% are singletons; the top ten hold about a third. Sequenced sample: blood. Source of these receptors: a woman aged 40 to 49 with Graves' hyperthyroidism. Each CDR3 is given with its conserved first and last residue. The D gene is left open where the match is weak. Rows may omit the clone size; those that give it use once, few, many or a size class.

NA	TRBV4-3	TRBJ1-2	NA	CASSGGGVRDGYTF	TGCGCCAGCAGCGGCGGAGGAGTTAGGGATGGCTACACCTTC
NA	TRBV5-4	TRBJ2-2	many	CASSFLGQELFF	TGTGCCAGCAGCTTTCTAGGGCAGGAGCTGTTTTTT
NA	TRBV7-8	TRBJ1-6	many	CASSLVHRRDSYNSPLHF	TGTGCCAGCAGCTTAGTTCACCGGAGGGACTCCTATAATTCACCCCTCCACTTT
NA	TRBV11-1	TRBJ2-5	NA	CASSLINGLQETQYF	TGTGCCAGCAGCTTAATCAATGGTCTACAAGAGACCCAGTACTTC
NA	TRBV4-3	TRBJ1-6	many	CASSQDAQGNSPLHF	TGCGCCAGCAGCCAAGATGCACAGGGCAACTCACCCCTCCACTTT
TRBD2	TRBV5-4	TRBJ2-7	NA	CASSLISGFNEQYF	TGTGCCAGCAGCCTAATTAGCGGGTTCAACGAGCAGTACTTC
TRBD1	TRBV7-9	TRBJ2-7	NA	CASSRAKWGQGIWPPSYEQYF	TGCGCCAGCAGTCGAGCGAAGTGGGGACAGGGGATTTGGCCTCCCTCCTACGAGCAGTACTTC
TRBD1	TRBV5-4	TRBJ2-5	many	CASSSRDREETQYF	TGTGCCAGCAGTTCCCGGGACAGGGAAGAGACCCAGTACTTC
NA	TRBV2	TRBJ1-5	many	CASRGEGTQPQHF	TGTGCCAGCAGGGGAGAGGGGACTCAGCCCCAGCATTTT
TRBD2	TRBV2	TRBJ2-5	NA	CASSLATSGSLFQETQYF	TGTGCCAGCAGCTTAGCGACTAGCGGGTCCCTCTTCCAAGAGACCCAGTACTTC
TRBD2	TRBV27	TRBJ2-5	NA	CASGRLAEETQYF	TGTGCCAGCGGGAGACTAGCGGAAGAGACCCAGTACTTC
TRBD2	TRBV24-1	TRBJ2-7	NA	CASGSSGSGEQYF	TGTGCCAGCGGGAGTAGCGGGAGTGGTGAGCAGTACTTC
NA	TRBV10-2	TRBJ1-6	many	CASRIGTSGSPLHF	TGCGCCAGCAGAATTGGGACTTCTGGTTCACCCCTCCACTTT
NA	TRBV15	TRBJ1-1	many	CATSRPEIYMNTEAFF	TGTGCCACCAGCAGACCAGAGATTTACATGAACACTGAAGCTTTCTTT
NA	TRBV5-1	TRBJ2-2	few	CASSLATVTGTGELFF	TGCGCCAGCAGCTTGGCGACAGTCACGGGGACCGGGGAGCTGTTTTTT
NA	TRBV19	TRBJ1-3	many	CASSMVDLNSGNTIYF	TGTGCCAGTAGTATGGTCGACCTGAACTCTGGAAACACCATATATTTT
NA	TRBV25-1	TRBJ2-5	many	CASSEGAGDETQYF	TGTGCCAGCAGTGAGGGGGCAGGGGACGAGACCCAGTACTTC
NA	TRBV30	TRBJ2-5	NA	CAWSGVTLGTQYF	TGTGCCTGGAGTGGGGTTACCTTGGGGACCCAGTACTTC
TRBD1	TRBV7-2	TRBJ1-2	NA	CASSPTGGGNTF	TGTGCCAGCAGCCCCACAGGGGGTGGAAACACCTTC
NA	TRBV24-1	TRBJ1-2	few	CATSDLQGDGCTF	TGTGCCACCAGTGATTTACAGGGAGACGGCTGCACCTTC
NA	TRBV7-7	TRBJ1-1	once	CASSTEGIEAFF	TGTGCTAGCAGCACGGAGGGTATCGAAGCTTTCTTT
TRBD2	TRBV7-8	TRBJ2-7	NA	CASSSGGDTEQYF	TGTGCCAGCAGCTCGGGGGGGGACACCGAGCAGTACTTC
NA	TRBV7-8	TRBJ2-5	once	CALDLQETQYF	TGTGCGCTGGATCTCCAAGAGACCCAGTACTTC
TRBD1	TRBV10-2	TRBJ1-1	many	CASRGQGSNTEAFF	TGCGCCAGCAGAGGACAGGGATCGAACACTGAAGCTTTCTTT
TRBD1	TRBV2	TRBJ2-7	many	CASSDRGTFTYEQYF	TGTGCCAGCAGTGACAGGGGGACCTTTACCTACGAGCAGTACTTC
TRBD1	TRBV2	TRBJ1-6	NA	CASTGQVETSPLHF	TGTGCCAGCACGGGACAGGTCGAGACGTCACCCCTCCACTTT
NA	TRBV12-3/TRBV12-4	TRBJ1-5	many	CASNRGVGQPQHF	TGTGCCAGCAATCGGGGCGTCGGTCAGCCCCAGCATTTT
NA	TRBV20-1	TRBJ1-2	many	CSAIEDSALNYGYTF	TGCAGTGCGATTGAGGACAGCGCTCTTAACTATGGCTACACCTTC
NA	TRBV10-3	TRBJ2-6	NA	CASRLGGANVLTF	TGTGCCTCAAGACTCGGGGGGGCCAACGTCCTGACTTTC
NA	TRBV7-2	TRBJ1-1	NA	CASSPSTSQMNTEAFF	TGTGCCAGCTCACCGTCTACCTCACAGATGAACACTGAAGCTTTCTTT
NA	TRBV11-2	TRBJ1-4	few	CASSQGGGNEKLFF	TGTGCCAGCAGCCAGGGAGGGGGGAATGAAAAACTGTTTTTT
NA	TRBV2	TRBJ1-2	many	CASSEVSYLYYGYTF	TGTGCCAGCAGTGAAGTTTCCTACCTCTACTATGGCTACACCTTC
NA	TRBV12-3/TRBV12-4	TRBJ1-1	NA	CASNVGGATEAFF	TGTGCCAGCAACGTGGGGGGGGCCACTGAAGCTTTCTTT
NA	TRBV11-2	TRBJ1-2	NA	CASSSDNHYGYTF	TGTGCCAGCAGCTCAGACAACCACTATGGCTACACCTTC
TRBD1	TRBV19	TRBJ2-1	NA	CATRPRGTGREQFF	TGTGCCACACGACCACGGGGGACAGGGCGAGAGCAGTTCTTC
NA	TRBV6-6	TRBJ1-5	few	CASERQDGYEHF	TGTGCCAGCGAGAGACAGGACGGGTACGAGCATTTT
NA	TRBV29-1	TRBJ2-2	many	CSVDRVGTGELFF	TGCAGCGTTGACAGGGTAGGAACCGGGGAGCTGTTTTTT
TRBD1	TRBV3-1	TRBJ1-2	few	CASSQDPQGASGYTF	TGTGCCAGCAGCCAAGATCCCCAGGGGGCGAGTGGCTACACCTTC
NA	TRBV25-1	TRBJ1-1	NA	CASSNMGGGNTEAFF	TGTGCCAGCAGTAATATGGGCGGTGGGAACACTGAAGCTTTCTTT
NA	TRBV20-1	TRBJ2-7	NA	CSSHPNRDFYEQYF	TGCAGCTCCCATCCTAACCGGGACTTCTACGAGCAGTACTTC
NA	TRBV7-9	TRBJ1-2	many	CASSLEGPDRRAGYTF	TGTGCCAGCAGCTTAGAGGGCCCTGACAGGCGGGCTGGCTACACCTTC
NA	TRBV12-3/TRBV12-4	TRBJ1-5	NA	CASSSGLGNQPQHF	TGTGCCAGCAGTTCCGGACTGGGCAATCAGCCCCAGCATTTT